This T cell receptor beta chain was identified during a study of blood T cell repertoires in COVID-19 (TCRdb year 2020). About the study as a whole: The collaborator samples originated in the United States, Italy and Spain and spanned the acute and convalescent phases of COVID-19. Deeply sampled blood TCRbeta repertoires from subjects exposed to, actively infected with, or recovered from COVID-19 were included in the dataset. The material from the prospective study consisted of cDNA or gDNA derived from T cells, B-cell-depleted T cells, or PBMCs. The repertoires were made available in a free public database intended to serve as a resource for research on the immune response to SARS-CoV-2. Where HLA class I and class II types were available, the types were taken from metadata supplied by the sample provider, not from assay-based typing. Nearly every sample came with metadata listing a de-identified subject ID, COVID-19 status, age in years and sex. The samples were drawn from the first 160 participants of the ongoing ImmuneRACE study and from roughly 1,300 subjects provided by 6 global collaborators.

TCRbeta CDR3 regions were amplified from genomic DNA by means of the immunoSEQ Assay, a bias-controlled multiplex PCR. As for the original processing: Nucleated cell counts per sample were estimated from amplification of reference gene primers within the assay. To quantify the absolute abundance of each unique TCRbeta CDR3 rearrangement, sequence reads were collapsed and filtered. For each sample, productive Simpson clonality was calculated as the square root of Simpson's diversity index across productive rearrangements. The table was pulled from immuneACCESS by TCRdb, which kept in-frame rearrangements only. Such tables lose some clones; where checked, under half of the loss comes from unresolved V genes, and the rest has no known cause. From that table come the V and J calls and clone size; the DNA was used to work out D and trimming. The sample profile shows 68,000 or so clones; around 89% of them were found once. The biggest ten clones account for approximately 6.4% of the sample.

The collaborating institutions used their own protocols to collect whole blood in K2EDTA tubes. For TCRbeta analysis, collaborators shipped samples as frozen whole blood, isolated PBMCs, or DNA extracted from either of those sample types. The research as a whole found: How much clinical and demographic metadata was included differed by source and by participant, and the metadata was provided uncurated.

On this clone: Its antigen is currently not known. Base qualities are not recorded, but no much larger clone differs from it by a single base.

Trimming takes 3 bases off V and 6 bases off J; junction bases not matched to a gene: 3. The germline V gene (reference sequence) supplies CDR1 LNHDA and CDR2 SQIVND. The CDR3 spans 15 residues, from the cysteine through the phenylalanine. The retained sequence is limited to the CDR3, 45 bases, with the frame set at the first base. The V and J genes are TRBV19 and TRBJ1-4, and 11 bases in between align with TRBD1. The TCR was taken from a woman in her sixties or seventies with acute or convalescent COVID-19. Sequenced: peripheral blood. The nucleotides are TGTGCCAGTAGTATCGTGGGACAGGGGGATGAAAAACTGTTTTTT. This is translated as CASSIVGQGDEKLFF.